This T cell receptor (beta chain) was identified in a study of blood T cell repertoires in COVID-19. Study members were between roughly 18 and 90 years old and lived in 24 US regions. Donors in Cohort 3 who had recovered were those with two negative PCRs, healthcare professional clearance, or resolution of their symptoms. This clone was recorded a few times. TCRdb's table, derived via immunoSEQ multiplex PCR, lists solely in-frame clones and lacks some. This table holds under 200,000 clones, approximately 88% found once. CDR1 is DFQATT and CDR2 is SNEGSKA in the germline V gene (reference sequence). The CDR3 is 15 amino acids. V dropped 3 bases and J dropped 4; count of bases not matched to a gene: 12.

Sequencing input: PBMCs or T cells enriched from blood (not recorded which). The J gene is TRBJ2-7, the V gene TRBV20-1; TRBD1 matches 7 bases. This sequence was found in a woman aged 55-69 years who had recovered from COVID-19. The CDR3 DNA is TGCAGTGCTAGTGGAGCCGAGACAGGGAGTTACGAGCAGTACTTC. It is translated as CSASGAETGSYEQYF.